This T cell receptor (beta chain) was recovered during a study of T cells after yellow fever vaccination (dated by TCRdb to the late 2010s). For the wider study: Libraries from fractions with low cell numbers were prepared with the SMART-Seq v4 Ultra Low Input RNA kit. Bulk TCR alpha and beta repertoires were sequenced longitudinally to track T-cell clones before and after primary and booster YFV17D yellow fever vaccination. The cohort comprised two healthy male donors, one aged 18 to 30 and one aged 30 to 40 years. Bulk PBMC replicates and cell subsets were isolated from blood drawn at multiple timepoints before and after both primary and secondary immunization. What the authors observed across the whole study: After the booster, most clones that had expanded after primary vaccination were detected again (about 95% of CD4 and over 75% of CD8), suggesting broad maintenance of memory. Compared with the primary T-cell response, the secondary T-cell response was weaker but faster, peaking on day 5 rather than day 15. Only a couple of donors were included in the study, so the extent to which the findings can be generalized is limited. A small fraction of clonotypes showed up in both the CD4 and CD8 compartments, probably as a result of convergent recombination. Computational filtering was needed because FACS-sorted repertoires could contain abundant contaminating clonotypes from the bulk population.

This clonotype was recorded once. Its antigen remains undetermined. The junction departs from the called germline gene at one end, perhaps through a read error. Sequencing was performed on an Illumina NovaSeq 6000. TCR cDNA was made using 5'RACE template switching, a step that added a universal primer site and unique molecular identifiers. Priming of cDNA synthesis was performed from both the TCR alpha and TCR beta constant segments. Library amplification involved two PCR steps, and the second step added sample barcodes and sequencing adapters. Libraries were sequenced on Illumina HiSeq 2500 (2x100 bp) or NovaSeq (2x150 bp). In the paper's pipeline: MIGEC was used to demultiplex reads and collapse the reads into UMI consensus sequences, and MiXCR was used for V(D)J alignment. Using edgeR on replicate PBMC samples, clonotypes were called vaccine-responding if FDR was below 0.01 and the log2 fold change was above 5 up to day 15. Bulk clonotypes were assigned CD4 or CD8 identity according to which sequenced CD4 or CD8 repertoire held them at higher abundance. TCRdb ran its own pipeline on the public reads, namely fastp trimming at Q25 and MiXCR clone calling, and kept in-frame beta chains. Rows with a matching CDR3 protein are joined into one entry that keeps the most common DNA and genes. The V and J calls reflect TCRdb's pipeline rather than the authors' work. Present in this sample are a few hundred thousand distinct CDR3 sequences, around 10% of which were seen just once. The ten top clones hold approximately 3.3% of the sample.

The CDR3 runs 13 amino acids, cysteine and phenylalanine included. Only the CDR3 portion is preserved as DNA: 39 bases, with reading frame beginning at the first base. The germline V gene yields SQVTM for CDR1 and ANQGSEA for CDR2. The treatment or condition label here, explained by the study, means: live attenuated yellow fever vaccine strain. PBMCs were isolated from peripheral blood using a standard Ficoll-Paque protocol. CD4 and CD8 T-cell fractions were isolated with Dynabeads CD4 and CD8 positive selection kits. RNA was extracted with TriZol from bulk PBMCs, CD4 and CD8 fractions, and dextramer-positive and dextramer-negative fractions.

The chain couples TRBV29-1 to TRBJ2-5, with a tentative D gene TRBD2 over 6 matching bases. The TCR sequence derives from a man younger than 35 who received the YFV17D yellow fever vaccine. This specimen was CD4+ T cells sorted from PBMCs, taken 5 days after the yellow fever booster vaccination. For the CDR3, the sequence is CSATGGSQGTQYF. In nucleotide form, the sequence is TGCAGCGCTACCGGGGGATCCCAAGGGACCCAGTACTTC.